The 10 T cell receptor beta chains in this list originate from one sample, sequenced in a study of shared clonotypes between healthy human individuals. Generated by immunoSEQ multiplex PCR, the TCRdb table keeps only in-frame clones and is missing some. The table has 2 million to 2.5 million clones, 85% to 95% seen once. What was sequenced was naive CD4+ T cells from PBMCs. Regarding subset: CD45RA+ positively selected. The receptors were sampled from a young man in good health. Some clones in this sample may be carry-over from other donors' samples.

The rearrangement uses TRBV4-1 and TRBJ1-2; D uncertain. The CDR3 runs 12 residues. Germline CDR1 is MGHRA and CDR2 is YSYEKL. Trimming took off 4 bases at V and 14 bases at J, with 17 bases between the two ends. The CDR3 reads CASSRPWEDQTF. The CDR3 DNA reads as TGCGCCAGCAGCCGCCCCTGGGAAGATCAGACCTTC.

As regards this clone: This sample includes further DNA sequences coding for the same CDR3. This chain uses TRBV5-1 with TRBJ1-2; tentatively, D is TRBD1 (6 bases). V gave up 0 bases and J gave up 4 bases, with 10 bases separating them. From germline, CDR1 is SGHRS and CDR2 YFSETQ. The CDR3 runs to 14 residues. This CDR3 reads CASSLEGQIYGYTF. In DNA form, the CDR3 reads TGCGCCAGCAGCTTGGAAGGACAGATCTATGGCTACACCTTC.

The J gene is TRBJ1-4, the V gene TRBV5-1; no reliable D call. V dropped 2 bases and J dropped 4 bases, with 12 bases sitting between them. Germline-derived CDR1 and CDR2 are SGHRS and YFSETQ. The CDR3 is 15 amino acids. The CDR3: CASSFQGRGNEKLFF. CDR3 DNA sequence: TGCGCCAGCAGCTTCCAAGGACGGGGTAATGAAAAACTGTTTTTT.

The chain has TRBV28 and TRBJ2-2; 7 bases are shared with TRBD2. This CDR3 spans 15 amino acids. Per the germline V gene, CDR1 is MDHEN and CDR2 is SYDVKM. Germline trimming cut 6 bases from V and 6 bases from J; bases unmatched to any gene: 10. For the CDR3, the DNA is TGTGCCAGCAGCTGGCGGAGTGGGAGGGCCGGGGAGCTGTTTTTT. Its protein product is CASSWRSGRAGELFF.

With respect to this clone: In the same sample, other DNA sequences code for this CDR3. In DNA, the CDR3 is TGTGCCAGCAGTTTCCGGGGGTCCTATGGCTACACCTTC. It is translated as CASSFRGSYGYTF. The chain couples TRBV27 to TRBJ1-2, with D possibly being TRBD1 (5 bases). V lost 3 bases to trimming and J lost 4 bases, with 9 bases between them. The CDR3 has 13 residues. CDR1 MNHEY and CDR2 SMNVEV come from the germline V gene (reference sequence).

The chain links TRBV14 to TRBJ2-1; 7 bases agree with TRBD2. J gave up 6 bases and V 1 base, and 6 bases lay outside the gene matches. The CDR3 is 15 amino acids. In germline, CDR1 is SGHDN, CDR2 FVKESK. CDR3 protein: CASSQAGLNPNEQFF. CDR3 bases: TGTGCCAGCAGCCAAGCGGGACTAAACCCCAATGAGCAGTTCTTC. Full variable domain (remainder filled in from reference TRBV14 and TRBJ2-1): EAGVTQFPSHSVIEKGQTVTLRCDPISGHDNLYWYRRVMGKEIKFLLHFVKESKQDESGMPNNRFLAERTGGTYSTLKVQPAELEDSGVYFCASSQAGLNPNEQFFGPGTRLTVL.

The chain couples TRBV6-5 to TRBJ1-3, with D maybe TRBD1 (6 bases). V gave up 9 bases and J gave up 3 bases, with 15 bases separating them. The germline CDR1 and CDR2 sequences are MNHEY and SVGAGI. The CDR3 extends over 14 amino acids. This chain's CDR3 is CASQQGIGGNTIYF. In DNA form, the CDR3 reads TGTGCCAGTCAGCAGGGGATCGGTGGAAACACCATATATTTT.

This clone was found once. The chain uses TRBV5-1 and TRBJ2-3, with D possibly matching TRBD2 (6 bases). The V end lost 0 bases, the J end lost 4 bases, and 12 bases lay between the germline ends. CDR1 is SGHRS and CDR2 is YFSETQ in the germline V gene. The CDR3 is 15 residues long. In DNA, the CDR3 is TGCGCCAGCAGCTTGGGGTCGGGAGAGGCAGATACGCAGTATTTT. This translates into CASSLGSGEADTQYF.

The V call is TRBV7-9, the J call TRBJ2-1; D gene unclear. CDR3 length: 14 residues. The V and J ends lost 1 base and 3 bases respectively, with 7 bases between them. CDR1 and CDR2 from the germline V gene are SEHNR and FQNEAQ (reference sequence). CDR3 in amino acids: CASSLEGFYNEQFF. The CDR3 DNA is TGTGCCAGCAGCTTAGAGGGTTTCTACAATGAGCAGTTCTTC. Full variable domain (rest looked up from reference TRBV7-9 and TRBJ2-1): DTGVSQNPRHKITKRGQNVTFRCDPISEHNRLYWYRQTLGQGPEFLTYFQNEAQLEKSRLLSDRFSAERPKGSFSTLEIQRTEQGDSAMYLCASSLEGFYNEQFFGPGTRLTVL.

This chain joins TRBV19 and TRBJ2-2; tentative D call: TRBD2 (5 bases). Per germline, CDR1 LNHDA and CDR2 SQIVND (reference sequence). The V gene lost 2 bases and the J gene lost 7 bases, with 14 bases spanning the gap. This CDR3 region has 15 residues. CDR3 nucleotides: TGTGCCAGTAGTATAATGGCGGGCATTTTCGGGGAGCTGTTTTTT. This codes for CASSIMAGIFGELFF.